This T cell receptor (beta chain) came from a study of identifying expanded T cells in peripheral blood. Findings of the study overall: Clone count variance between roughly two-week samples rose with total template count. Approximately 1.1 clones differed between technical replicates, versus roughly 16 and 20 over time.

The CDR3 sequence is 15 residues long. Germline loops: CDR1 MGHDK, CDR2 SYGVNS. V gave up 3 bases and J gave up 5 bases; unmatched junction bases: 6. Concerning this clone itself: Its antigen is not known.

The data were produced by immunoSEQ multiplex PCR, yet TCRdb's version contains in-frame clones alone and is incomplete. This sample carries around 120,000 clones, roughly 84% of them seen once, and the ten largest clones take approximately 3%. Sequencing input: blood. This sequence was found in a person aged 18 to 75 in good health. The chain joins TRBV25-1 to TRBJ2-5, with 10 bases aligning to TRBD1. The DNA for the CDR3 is TGTGCCAGCAGTGACTGGACAGGGGGAGGCGAGACCCAGTACTTC. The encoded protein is CASSDWTGGGETQYF.